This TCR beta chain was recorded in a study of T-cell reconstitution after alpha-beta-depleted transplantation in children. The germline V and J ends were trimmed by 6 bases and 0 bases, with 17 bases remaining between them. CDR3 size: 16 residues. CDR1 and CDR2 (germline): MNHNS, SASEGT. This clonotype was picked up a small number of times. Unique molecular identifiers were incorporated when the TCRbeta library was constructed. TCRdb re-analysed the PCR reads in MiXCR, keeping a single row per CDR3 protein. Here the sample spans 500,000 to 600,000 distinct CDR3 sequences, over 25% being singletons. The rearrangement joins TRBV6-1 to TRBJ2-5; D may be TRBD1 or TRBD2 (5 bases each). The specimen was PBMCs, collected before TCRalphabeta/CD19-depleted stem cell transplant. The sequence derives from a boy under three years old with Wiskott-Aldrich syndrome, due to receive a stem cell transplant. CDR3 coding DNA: TGTGCCAGCAGCGGGGCGGGTGTAGCCGACCAAGAGACCCAGTACTTC. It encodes CASSGAGVADQETQYF.